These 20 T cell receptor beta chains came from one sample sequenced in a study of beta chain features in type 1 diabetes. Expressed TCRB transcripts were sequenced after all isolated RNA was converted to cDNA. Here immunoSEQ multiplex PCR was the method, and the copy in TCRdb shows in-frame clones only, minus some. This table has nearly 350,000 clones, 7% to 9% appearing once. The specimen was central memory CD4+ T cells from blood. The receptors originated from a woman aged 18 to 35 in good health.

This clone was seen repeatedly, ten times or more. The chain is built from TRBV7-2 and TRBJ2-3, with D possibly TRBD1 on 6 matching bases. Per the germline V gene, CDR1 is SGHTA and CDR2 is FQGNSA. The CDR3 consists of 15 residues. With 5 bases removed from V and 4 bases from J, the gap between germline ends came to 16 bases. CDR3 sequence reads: CASSPRQAKSDTQYF. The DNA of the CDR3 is TGTGCCAGCAGCCCCCGACAGGCCAAATCAGATACGCAGTATTTT.

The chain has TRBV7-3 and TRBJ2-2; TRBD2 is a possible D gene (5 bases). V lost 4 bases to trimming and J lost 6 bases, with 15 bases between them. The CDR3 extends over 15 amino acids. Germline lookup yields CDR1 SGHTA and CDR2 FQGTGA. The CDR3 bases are TGTGCCAGCAGCTCCAGTTCGGGGTCTCCCGGGGAGCTGTTTTTT. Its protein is CASSSSSGSPGELFF. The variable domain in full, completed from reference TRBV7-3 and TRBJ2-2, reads GAGVSQTPSNKVTEKGKYVELRCDPISGHTALYWYRQSLGQGPEFLIYFQGTGAADDSGLPNDRFFAVRPEGSVSTLKIQRTERGDSAVYLCASSSSSGSPGELFFGEGSRLTVL.

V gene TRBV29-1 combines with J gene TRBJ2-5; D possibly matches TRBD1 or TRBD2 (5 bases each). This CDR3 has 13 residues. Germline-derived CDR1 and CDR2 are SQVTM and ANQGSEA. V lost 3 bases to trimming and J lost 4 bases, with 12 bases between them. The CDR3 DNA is TGCAGCGTTGACTGGGGGTCGCGAGAGACCCAGTACTTC. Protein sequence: CSVDWGSRETQYF.

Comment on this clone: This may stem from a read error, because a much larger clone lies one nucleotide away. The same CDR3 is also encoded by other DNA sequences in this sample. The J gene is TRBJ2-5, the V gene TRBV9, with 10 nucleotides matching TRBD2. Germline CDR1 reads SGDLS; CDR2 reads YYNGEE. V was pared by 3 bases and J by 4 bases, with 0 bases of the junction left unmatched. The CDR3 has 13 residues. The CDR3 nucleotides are TGTGCCAGCAGCGCTAGCGGGAGAGAGACCCAGTACTTC. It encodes CASSASGRETQYF. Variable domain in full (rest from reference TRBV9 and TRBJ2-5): DSGVTQTPKHLITATGQRVTLRCSPRSGDLSVYWYQQSLDQGLQFLIQYYNGEERAKGNILERFSAQQFPDLHSELNLSSLELGDSALYFCASSASGRETQYFGPGTRLLVL.

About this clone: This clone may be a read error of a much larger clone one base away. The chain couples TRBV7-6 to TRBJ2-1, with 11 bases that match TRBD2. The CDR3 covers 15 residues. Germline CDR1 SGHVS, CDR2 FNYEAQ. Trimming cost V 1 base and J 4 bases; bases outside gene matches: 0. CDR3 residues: CASSLVAGGYNEQFF. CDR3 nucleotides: TGTGCCAGCAGCTTAGTAGCGGGAGGGTACAATGAGCAGTTCTTC. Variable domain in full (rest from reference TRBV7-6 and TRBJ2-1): GAGVSQSPRYKVTKRGQDVALRCDPISGHVSLYWYRQALGQGPEFLTYFNYEAQQDKSGLPNDRFSAERPEGSISTLTIQRTEQRDSAMYRCASSLVAGGYNEQFFGPGTRLTVL.

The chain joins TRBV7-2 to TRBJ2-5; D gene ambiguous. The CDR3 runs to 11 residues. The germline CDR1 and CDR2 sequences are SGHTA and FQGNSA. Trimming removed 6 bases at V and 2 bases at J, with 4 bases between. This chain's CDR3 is CASRHQETQYF. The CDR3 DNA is TGTGCCAGCAGACATCAAGAGACCCAGTACTTC.

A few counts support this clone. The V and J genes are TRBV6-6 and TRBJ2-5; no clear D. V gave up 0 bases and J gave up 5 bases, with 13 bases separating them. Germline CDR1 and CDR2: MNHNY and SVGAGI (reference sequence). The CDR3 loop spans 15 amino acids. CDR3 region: CASSYSRRQPETQYF. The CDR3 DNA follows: TGTGCCAGCAGTTACTCTCGGCGGCAACCGGAGACCCAGTACTTC.

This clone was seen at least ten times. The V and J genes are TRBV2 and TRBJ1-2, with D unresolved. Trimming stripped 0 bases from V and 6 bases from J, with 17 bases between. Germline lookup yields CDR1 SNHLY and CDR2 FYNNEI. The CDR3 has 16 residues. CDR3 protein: CASSEAPVPRRHGYTF. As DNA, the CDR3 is TGTGCCAGCAGTGAAGCGCCAGTCCCGAGGCGGCATGGCTACACCTTC. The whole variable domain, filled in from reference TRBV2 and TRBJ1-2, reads EPEVTQTPSHQVTQMGQEVILRCVPISNHLYFYWYRQILGQKVEFLVSFYNNEISEKSEIFDDQFSVERPDGSNFTLKIRSTKLEDSAMYFCASSEAPVPRRHGYTFGSGTRLTVV.

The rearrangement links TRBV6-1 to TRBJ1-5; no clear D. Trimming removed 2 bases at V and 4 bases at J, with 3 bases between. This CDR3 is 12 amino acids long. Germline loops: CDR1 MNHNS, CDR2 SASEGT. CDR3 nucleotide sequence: TGTGCCAGCAGTGAATCTAATCAGCCCCAGCATTTT. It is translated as CASSESNQPQHF.

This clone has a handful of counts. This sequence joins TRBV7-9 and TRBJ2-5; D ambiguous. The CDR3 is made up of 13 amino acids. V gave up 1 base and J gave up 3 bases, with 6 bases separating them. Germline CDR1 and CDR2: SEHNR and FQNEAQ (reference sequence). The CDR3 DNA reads TGTGCCAGCAGCTTAGTTTGGGAAGAGACCCAGTACTTC. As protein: CASSLVWEETQYF.

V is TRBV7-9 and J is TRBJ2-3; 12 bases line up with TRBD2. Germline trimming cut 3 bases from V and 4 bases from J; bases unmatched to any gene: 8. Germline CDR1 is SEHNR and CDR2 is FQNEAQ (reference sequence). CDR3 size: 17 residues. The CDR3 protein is CASSFYSSGRAPDTQYF. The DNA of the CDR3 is TGTGCCAGCAGCTTTTACTCTAGCGGGAGGGCCCCAGATACGCAGTATTTT.

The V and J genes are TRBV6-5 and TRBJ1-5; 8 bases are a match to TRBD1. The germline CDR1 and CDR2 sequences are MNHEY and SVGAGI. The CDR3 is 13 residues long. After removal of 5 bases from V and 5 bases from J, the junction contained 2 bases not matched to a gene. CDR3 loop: CASSPDRDQPQHF. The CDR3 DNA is TGTGCCAGCAGTCCGGACAGGGATCAGCCCCAGCATTTT.

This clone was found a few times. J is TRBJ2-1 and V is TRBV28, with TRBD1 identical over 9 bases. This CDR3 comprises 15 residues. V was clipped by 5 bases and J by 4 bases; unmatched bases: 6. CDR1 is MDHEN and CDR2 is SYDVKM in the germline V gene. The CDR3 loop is CASSTTGGRYNEQFF. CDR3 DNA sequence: TGTGCCAGCAGTACAACAGGGGGCCGGTACAATGAGCAGTTCTTC.

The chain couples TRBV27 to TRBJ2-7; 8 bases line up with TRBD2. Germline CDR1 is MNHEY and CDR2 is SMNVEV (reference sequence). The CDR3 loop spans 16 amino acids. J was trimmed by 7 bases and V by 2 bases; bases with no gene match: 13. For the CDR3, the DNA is TGTGCCAGCAGTTTAAGTGTTACGGGAGGGCCAAAAGAGCAGTACTTC. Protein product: CASSLSVTGGPKEQYF.

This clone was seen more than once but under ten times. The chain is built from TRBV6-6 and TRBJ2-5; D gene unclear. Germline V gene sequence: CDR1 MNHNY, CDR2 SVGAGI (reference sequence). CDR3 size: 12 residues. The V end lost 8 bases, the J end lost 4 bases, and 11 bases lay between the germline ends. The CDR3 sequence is CASSKGRETQYF. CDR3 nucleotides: TGTGCCAGCTCGAAGGGCCGAGAGACCCAGTACTTC.

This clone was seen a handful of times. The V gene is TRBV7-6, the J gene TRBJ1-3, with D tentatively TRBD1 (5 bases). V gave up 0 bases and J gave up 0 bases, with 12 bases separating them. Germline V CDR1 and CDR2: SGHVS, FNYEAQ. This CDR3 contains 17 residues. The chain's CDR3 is CASSLAWRGPSGNTIYF. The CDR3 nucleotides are TGTGCCAGCAGCTTAGCATGGCGGGGCCCCTCTGGAAACACCATATATTTT. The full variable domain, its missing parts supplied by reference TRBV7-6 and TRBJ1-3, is GAGVSQSPRYKVTKRGQDVALRCDPISGHVSLYWYRQALGQGPEFLTYFNYEAQQDKSGLPNDRFSAERPEGSISTLTIQRTEQRDSAMYRCASSLAWRGPSGNTIYFGEGSWLTVV.

In nucleotides, the CDR3 is TGTGCCAGCAGCAGCTCGGCAGCGCTAGCCAAAAACATTCAGTACTTC. Protein product: CASSSSAALAKNIQYF. This sequence joins TRBV11-2 and TRBJ2-4; D unclear. V dropped 5 bases and J dropped 0 bases, with 14 bases sitting between them. Germline values: CDR1 SGHAT, CDR2 FQNNGV. The CDR3 totals 16 residues.

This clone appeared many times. Here the CDR3 DNA reads TGTGCCAGCAGTAGGAGTGAGGAGACCCAGTACTTC. Translating it yields CASSRSEETQYF. The J gene is TRBJ2-5, the V gene TRBV7-9; D gene ambiguous. Germline V gene lookup returns CDR1 SEHNR and CDR2 FQNEAQ (reference sequence). The CDR3 is 12 residues long. V dropped 6 bases and J dropped 5 bases, with 10 bases sitting between them.

The CDR3 coding sequence is TGTGCCAGCAGTTCACAACTTGGGGTTAGCGGGTTTCAAGAGACCCAGTACTTC. Protein product: CASSSQLGVSGFQETQYF. V is TRBV28 and J is TRBJ2-5; 7 nucleotides agree with TRBD2. Per the germline V gene, CDR1 is MDHEN and CDR2 is SYDVKM. Losses at the gene ends were 4 bases for V and 2 bases for J; bases not matched to a gene: 16. The CDR3 runs to 18 residues.

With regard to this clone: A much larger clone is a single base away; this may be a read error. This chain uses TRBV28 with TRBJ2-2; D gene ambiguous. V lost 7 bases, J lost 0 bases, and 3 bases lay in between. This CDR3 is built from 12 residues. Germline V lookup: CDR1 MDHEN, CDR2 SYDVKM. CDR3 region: CASTSNTGELFF. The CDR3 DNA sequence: TGTGCCAGCACCTCGAACACCGGGGAGCTGTTTTTT. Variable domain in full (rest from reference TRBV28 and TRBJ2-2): DVKVTQSSRYLVKRTGEKVFLECVQDMDHENMFWYRQDPGLGLRLIYFSYDVKMKEKGDIPEGYSVSREKKERFSLILESASTNQTSMYLCASTSNTGELFFGEGSRLTVL.